A single sample is the source of the 28 T cell receptor beta chains below, sequenced in a study of blood T cell repertoires in COVID-19. This table comes from immunoSEQ multiplex PCR, and its TCRdb copy is limited to in-frame clones, with some not included. Counted here are approximately 210,000 clones, about 91% occurring once; the ten biggest clones make up 1% to 1.5%. The sequencing input was peripheral blood. These receptors all come from a man aged 30 to 39 with acute or convalescent COVID-19.

The chain combines TRBV7-2 with TRBJ2-3; TRBD2 aligns across 7 bases. Trimming at V came to 0 bases and at J to 1 base, leaving 7 bases not matched to a gene. Germline-derived CDR1 and CDR2 are SGHTA and FQGNSA. The CDR3 covers 17 residues. The CDR3 nucleotides are TGTGCCAGCAGCTTAGCGCAGGCTAGCGGTCGCACAGATACGCAGTATTTT. It codes for CASSLAQASGRTDTQYF. The full variable domain, rest sourced from reference TRBV7-2 and TRBJ2-3, is GAGVSQSPSNKVTEKGKDVELRCDPISGHTALYWYRQSLGQGLEFLIYFQGNSAPDKSGLPSDRFSAERTGGSVSTLTIQRTQQEDSAVYLCASSLAQASGRTDTQYFGPGTRLTVL.

This clone was observed a few times. J is TRBJ1-2 and V is TRBV10-3, with 10 positions matching TRBD1. The CDR3 contains 15 residues. Germline lookup yields CDR1 ENHRY and CDR2 SYGVKD. V lost 3 bases and J lost 8; bases outside the gene matches: 9. CDR3 in DNA: TGTGCCATCAGTGACGAACCCGGGACAGGGGACGGCTACACCTTC. Protein sequence: CAISDEPGTGDGYTF.

The genes are TRBV12-5 and TRBJ1-1, with 8 nucleotides matching TRBD1. V trimming: 6 bases; J trimming: 0 bases; junction bases outside the gene matches: 21. Germline values: CDR1 LGHNT, CDR2 FRNRAP. CDR3 size: 20 residues. The CDR3 loop is CASGPRLLRGRKDMNTEAFF. In nucleotides, the CDR3 is TGTGCTAGTGGCCCTCGTCTGCTCAGGGGGCGAAAGGACATGAACACTGAAGCTTTCTTT.

The genes are TRBV27 and TRBJ2-7; 12 bases match TRBD1. The germline gives CDR1 MNHEY, CDR2 SMNVEV (reference sequence). J gave up 6 bases and V 5 bases, and 5 bases lay outside the gene matches. The CDR3 runs to 14 residues. Here the CDR3 DNA reads TGTGCCAGCAGTGGCCGGGACAGGGGGCGCGAGCAGTACTTC. Its protein is CASSGRDRGREQYF.

The CDR3 loop reads CASRRQGAYSNQPQHF. DNA for the CDR3: TGTGCCAGCAGGCGACAGGGGGCGTATAGCAATCAGCCCCAGCATTTT. V gene TRBV28 combines with J gene TRBJ1-5, with 10 nucleotides matching TRBD1. J was trimmed by 0 bases and V by 6 bases; bases with no gene match: 5. The CDR3 runs 16 residues. CDR1 and CDR2 (germline): MDHEN, SYDVKM. The full variable domain, with the rest looked up from reference TRBV28 and TRBJ1-5, is DVKVTQSSRYLVKRTGEKVFLECVQDMDHENMFWYRQDPGLGLRLIYFSYDVKMKEKGDIPEGYSVSREKKERFSLILESASTNQTSMYLCASRRQGAYSNQPQHFGDGTRLSIL.

The chain combines TRBV30 with TRBJ2-3; 9 bases map to TRBD2. The ends lost 0 bases at V and 4 bases at J; junction bases unmatched: 8. Germline V gene sequence: CDR1 GTSNPN, CDR2 SVGIG (reference sequence). This CDR3 is built from 16 residues. The CDR3: CAWSVQGGGASDTQYF. DNA of the CDR3: TGTGCCTGGAGTGTACAGGGCGGGGGGGCCTCAGATACGCAGTATTTT.

The chain recombines TRBV6-5 with TRBJ2-7; the match to TRBD2 covers 11 bases. Per the germline V gene, CDR1 is MNHEY and CDR2 is SVGAGI. J lost 3 bases, V lost 6 bases, and 7 bases had no gene match. This CDR3 region has 15 residues. The CDR3 loop reads CASSSIAGGNYEQYF. CDR3 in DNA: TGTGCCAGCAGCTCTATAGCGGGAGGGAACTACGAGCAGTACTTC.

The chain carries TRBV18 and TRBJ1-5; D possibly corresponds to TRBD1 (6 bases). V was cut by 1 base and J by 6 bases, with 7 bases left in between. Germline CDR1 and CDR2: KGHSH and LQKENI. This CDR3 region has 13 residues. The CDR3 DNA sequence: TGTGCCAGCTCACCACTGGACAGTCAGCCCCAGCATTTT. It codes for CASSPLDSQPQHF.

The chain carries TRBV5-1 and TRBJ1-6, with 7 nucleotides matching TRBD1. This CDR3 has 15 amino acids. In germline, CDR1 is SGHRS, CDR2 YFSETQ. The V and J ends lost 4 bases and 6 bases, in that order; junction bases with no gene match: 7. For the CDR3, the DNA is TGCGCCAGCAGCCATCCGGACAGGCGTAATTCACCCCTCCACTTT. This codes for CASSHPDRRNSPLHF.

The chain couples TRBV5-1 to TRBJ2-1, with D uncertain. Per the germline V gene, CDR1 is SGHRS and CDR2 is YFSETQ. With 6 bases removed from V and 1 base from J, the gap between germline ends came to 11 bases. The length of the CDR3 is 14 residues. The CDR3 is CASTITDSYNEQFF. In DNA form, the CDR3 reads TGCGCCAGCACTATAACTGATTCCTACAATGAGCAGTTCTTC.

The chain is built from TRBV29-1 and TRBJ2-3; TRBD2 aligns across 7 bases. Germline trimming cut 7 bases from V and 4 bases from J; bases unmatched to any gene: 5. The CDR3 totals 12 residues. Germline V lookup: CDR1 SQVTM, CDR2 ANQGSEA. Written as DNA, the CDR3 is TGCAGCGGGGGGGAGGGATCAGATACGCAGTATTTT. Protein product: CSGGEGSDTQYF.

The chain couples TRBV28 to TRBJ1-4; tentatively, D is TRBD1 (6 bases). Germline V gene data show CDR1 as MDHEN and CDR2 as SYDVKM. Trimming pared 10 bases from V and 8 bases from J, leaving 14 bases between. This CDR3 is built from 12 residues. The CDR3 reads CATGVLGEKLFF. The CDR3 DNA reads TGTGCCACAGGGGTCCTGGGGGAAAAACTGTTTTTT.

The chain has TRBV7-3 and TRBJ1-6; TRBD1 is a possible D gene (5 bases). Germline V gene data show CDR1 as SGHTA and CDR2 as FQGTGA. This CDR3 comprises 15 residues. Trimming pared 4 bases from V and 7 bases from J, leaving 14 bases between. Written as DNA, the CDR3 is TGTGCCAGCAGCTCCACGGCAGGGTTGAATTCACCCCTCCACTTT. It yields the protein CASSSTAGLNSPLHF. Filled out from reference TRBV7-3 and TRBJ1-6, the complete variable domain reads GAGVSQTPSNKVTEKGKYVELRCDPISGHTALYWYRQSLGQGPEFLIYFQGTGAADDSGLPNDRFFAVRPEGSVSTLKIQRTERGDSAVYLCASSSTAGLNSPLHFGNGTRLTVT.

The chain links TRBV7-6 to TRBJ1-1; 8 bases map to TRBD1. The CDR3 contains 17 residues. CDR1 and CDR2 from the germline V gene are SGHVS and FNYEAQ. V shed 1 base and J 0 bases; nucleotides not matched to a gene: 7. As DNA, the CDR3 is TGTGCCAGCAGCTTAGGCTTGAACAGGGGGTTGAACACTGAAGCTTTCTTT. Its protein product is CASSLGLNRGLNTEAFF.

This chain joins TRBV2 and TRBJ1-3; D gene unclear. This CDR3 contains 12 residues. Trimming took 3 bases from V and 4 from J, leaving 4 bases between them. Germline loops: CDR1 SNHLY, CDR2 FYNNEI. DNA for the CDR3: TGTGCCAGCAGTGACAGAGGAAACACCATATATTTT. It is translated as CASSDRGNTIYF.

This chain links TRBV3-1 (or the pseudogene TRBV3-2) with TRBJ2-5; D might be TRBD2 (6 bases). The CDR3 extends over 16 amino acids. Germline V gene sequence: CDR1 LGHDT, CDR2 YNNKEL (reference sequence). V lost 4 bases, J lost 4 bases, and 19 bases lay in between. For the CDR3, the DNA is TGTGCCAGCAGCCCCACCCAGTCTAGCGTGGGAGAGACCCAGTACTTC. Amino acid sequence: CASSPTQSSVGETQYF.

The chain recombines TRBV18 with TRBJ2-7; D possibly corresponds to TRBD2 (6 bases). This CDR3 has 13 amino acids. The V end was cut by 3 bases, the J end by 6 bases, with 12 bases between. CDR1 is KGHSH, CDR2 LQKENI, per germline. CDR3 in DNA: TGTGCCAGCTCACCTTTAAAGGGAGGCGAGCAGTACTTC. Encoded protein: CASSPLKGGEQYF.

The chain has TRBV5-8 and TRBJ2-3; D not certain. CDR1 is SGHTS and CDR2 is YDEGEE in the germline V gene. The CDR3 is 13 residues long. V lost 10 bases and J 0 bases, leaving 12 bases between the germline ends. The chain's CDR3 is CAVSHPSTDTQYF. CDR3 DNA: TGTGCCGTAAGCCACCCTAGCACAGATACGCAGTATTTT. The variable domain in full, with the rest retrieved from reference TRBV5-8 and TRBJ2-3, is EAGVTQSPTHLIKTRGQQATLRCSPISGHTSVYWYQQALGLGLQFLLWYDEGEERNRGNFPPRFSGRQFPNYSSELNVNALELEDSALYLCAVSHPSTDTQYFGPGTRLTVL.

The table lists this clone with a few counts. The V and J genes are TRBV20-1 and TRBJ1-2; no definite D call. Trimming removed 1 base from V and 9 bases from J, with 9 bases in between. The CDR3 totals 11 residues. Looked up from germline, CDR1 is DFQATT and CDR2 is SNEGSKA (reference sequence). The CDR3 loop is CSARVWESYTF. CDR3 sequence (DNA): TGCAGTGCTAGAGTGTGGGAGAGCTACACCTTC.

The rearrangement uses TRBV5-6 and TRBJ1-4; tentatively, D is TRBD1 (5 bases). CDR3 size: 16 residues. V shed 2 bases and J shed 0 bases, with 11 bases lying between them. The germline V gene has CDR1 SGHDT and CDR2 YYEEEE. The CDR3 loop reads CASSFTMTATNEKLFF. In DNA form, the CDR3 reads TGTGCCAGCAGCTTTACAATGACAGCAACTAATGAAAAACTGTTTTTT.

The chain's CDR3 is CASSLQTLPTGNTIYF. The CDR3 nucleotides read TGTGCCAGCAGTCTTCAGACACTTCCGACTGGAAACACCATATATTTT. The chain has TRBV6-2 or TRBV6-3 and TRBJ1-3; D gene unclear. This CDR3 is built from 16 residues. V lost 5 bases, J lost 2 bases, and 16 bases lay in between. Germline V gene lookup returns CDR1 MNHEY and CDR2 SVGEGT.

The chain links TRBV19 to TRBJ2-1; TRBD2 agrees at 8 bases. The V gene end was trimmed by 10 bases and the J gene end by 8 bases; junction bases not matched to a gene: 10. The CDR3 length is 13 residues. CDR1 and CDR2 (germline): LNHDA, SQIVND (reference sequence). The DNA for the CDR3 is TGTGCCATTTCTGCGGGGGGTCGGGATGAGCAGTTCTTC. This gives the protein CAISAGGRDEQFF.

Here the CDR3 reads CASSPTWDWDYEQYF. The CDR3 bases are TGTGCCAGCAGCCCCACCTGGGACTGGGACTACGAGCAGTACTTC. The rearrangement links TRBV9 to TRBJ2-7; TRBD2 is a possible D gene (6 bases). This CDR3 comprises 15 residues. V shed 4 bases and J shed 3 bases, with 17 bases lying between them. The V gene's germline CDR1 is SGDLS and CDR2 YYNGEE.

The chain couples TRBV29-1 to TRBJ2-5; 7 bases agree with TRBD1. Trimming took 6 bases from V and 5 from J; bases not matched to a gene: 6. Looked up from germline, CDR1 is SQVTM and CDR2 is ANQGSEA. The length of the CDR3 is 12 residues. The CDR3, as DNA: TGCAGCGTAGACAGGGTAGGGGAGACCCAGTACTTC. The encoded protein is CSVDRVGETQYF.

This clone was observed a single time. This rearrangement joins TRBV5-1 to TRBJ2-5; 7 bases match TRBD2. The V gene's germline CDR1 is SGHRS and CDR2 YFSETQ. The trim removed 7 bases at V and 3 bases at J, leaving 3 bases unmatched. The CDR3 contains 12 residues. The CDR3 spells CASRSGKETQYF. For the CDR3, the DNA is TGCGCCAGCCGGAGCGGGAAAGAGACCCAGTACTTC.

The J gene is TRBJ2-2, the V gene TRBV7-9; TRBD2 matches at 10 bases. This CDR3 has 17 residues. The germline CDR1 and CDR2 sequences are SEHNR and FQNEAQ (reference sequence). Unmatched junction bases numbered 5, after V lost 2 bases and J lost 2 bases. CDR3 nucleotides: TGTGCCAGCAGCTTACGCGCTAGCGGGGGTAACACCGGGGAGCTGTTTTTT. Its protein is CASSLRASGGNTGELFF. Looking up the rest from reference TRBV7-9 and TRBJ2-2 gives the full variable domain: DTGVSQNPRHKITKRGQNVTFRCDPISEHNRLYWYRQTLGQGPEFLTYFQNEAQLEKSRLLSDRFSAERPKGSFSTLEIQRTEQGDSAMYLCASSLRASGGNTGELFFGEGSRLTVL.

J is TRBJ2-1 and V is TRBV9; 14 bases are shared with TRBD2. Germline V gives CDR1 SGDLS, CDR2 YYNGEE. The CDR3 extends over 16 amino acids. J gave up 8 bases and V 1 base, and 5 bases lay outside the gene matches. The CDR3 DNA follows: TGTGCCAGCAGCGTATCCGGGACTAGCGGGGGTGATGAGCAGTTCTTC. This codes for CASSVSGTSGGDEQFF.

This clone was picked up one time. The gene calls are TRBV13 and TRBJ2-7; 15 bases are shared with TRBD2. Germline V lookup: CDR1 PRHDT, CDR2 FYEKMQ (reference sequence). The CDR3 sequence is 17 residues long. V lost 1 base to trimming and J lost 5 bases; unmatched junction nucleotides: 6. Written as DNA, the CDR3 is TGTGCCAGCAGCTTAGCCCCGGGACTAGCGGGAGGCAACGAGCAGTACTTC. Its translation: CASSLAPGLAGGNEQYF. Full variable domain (remainder filled in from reference TRBV13 and TRBJ2-7): AAGVIQSPRHLIKEKRETATLKCYPIPRHDTVYWYQQGPGQDPQFLISFYEKMQSDKGSIPDRFSAQQFSDYHSELNMSSLELGDSALYFCASSLAPGLAGGNEQYFGPGTRLTVT.